The 16 T cell receptor beta chains reported below all come from one sample, sequenced in a study of neoadjuvant anti-PD-1 for oral cavity cancer. Time point: after neoadjuvant nivolumab, at surgical resection. Sequenced by immunoSEQ multiplex PCR; TCRdb stores in-frame clones only, minus some. The table shows about 7,900 clones, with roughly 62% occurring only once. Specimen: PBMCs, collected after nivolumab (anti-PD-1) treatment. The source is a person between 40 and 80 years old with oral cavity squamous cell carcinoma.

This chain links TRBV6-1 with TRBJ2-7, with a weak D call TRBD1 (6 bases). Trimming removed 6 bases at V and 2 bases at J, with 11 bases between. CDR1 MNHNS and CDR2 SASEGT come from the germline V gene. This CDR3 comprises 13 residues. This chain's CDR3 is CASRAQGTYEQYF. In DNA form, the CDR3 reads TGTGCCAGCAGGGCGCAGGGGACCTACGAGCAGTACTTC.

This chain's CDR3 is CASSKGTGGYGYTF. CDR3 in DNA: TGTGCCAGCAGCAAAGGGACAGGGGGCTATGGCTACACCTTC. The V and J genes are TRBV21-1 and TRBJ1-2; TRBD1, the table's D call, was not compared with the DNA. TRBV21-1 is labeled a pseudogene. The CDR3 is made up of 14 amino acids.

The chain couples TRBV19 to TRBJ1-5; tentatively, D is TRBD1 (5 bases). Germline CDR1 LNHDA, CDR2 SQIVND (reference sequence). The CDR3 spans 15 residues. Trimming cost V 6 bases and J 0 bases, with 12 bases left between them. This chain's CDR3 is CASSIRDPSNQPQHF. CDR3 bases: TGTGCCAGTAGCATCCGGGACCCTAGCAATCAGCCCCAGCATTTT.

In its sample, this clone was seen a few times. This chain connects TRBV7-2 to TRBJ2-7; 12 bases line up with TRBD1. The trim removed 1 base at V and 6 bases at J, leaving 4 bases unmatched. The germline V gene has CDR1 SGHTA and CDR2 FQGNSA. The CDR3 runs to 15 residues. The CDR3 spells CASSLGDRGLPEQYF. Here the CDR3 DNA reads TGTGCCAGCAGCTTAGGGGACAGGGGGCTCCCCGAGCAGTACTTC.

This clone appeared a few times. This sequence joins TRBV9 and TRBJ2-7; 7 bases fit TRBD2. J gave up 4 bases and V 2 bases, and 6 bases lay outside the gene matches. The CDR3 is 14 residues long. Germline loops: CDR1 SGDLS, CDR2 YYNGEE. Here the CDR3 reads CASSVGGAPYEQYF. The DNA of the CDR3 is TGTGCCAGCAGCGTGGGAGGGGCACCTTACGAGCAGTACTTC.

The gene calls are TRBV28 and TRBJ1-6; 9 positions match TRBD1. This CDR3 spans 15 amino acids. CDR1 is MDHEN and CDR2 is SYDVKM in the germline V gene. V lost 5 bases and J lost 10; bases outside the gene matches: 9. The CDR3 DNA reads as TGTGCCAGCAGTGCGCTCGACAGGGGGGGATCACCCCTCCACTTT. Protein sequence: CASSALDRGGSPLHF.

V and J are TRBV10-3 and TRBJ2-5; 7 nucleotides line up with TRBD1. V lost 3 bases to trimming and J lost 5 bases; unmatched junction nucleotides: 9. The CDR3 length is 15 residues. Germline V lookup: CDR1 ENHRY, CDR2 SYGVKD. In nucleotides, the CDR3 is TGTGCCATCAGTGAAGCGTCGGACAGGCTGGAGACCCAGTACTTC. Protein: CAISEASDRLETQYF.

A few counts support this clone. The chain is built from TRBV6-4 and TRBJ2-3, with a possible D match to TRBD2 (7 bases). Trimming shortened V by 4 bases and J by 3 bases, and 11 bases separated the two germline ends. Germline values: CDR1 MRHNA, CDR2 SNTAGT. The CDR3 contains 14 residues. The DNA of the CDR3 is TGTGCCAGCAGTGTACGGGGGGCTACAGATACGCAGTATTTT. Amino acid sequence: CASSVRGATDTQYF.

The genes are TRBV5-5 and TRBJ2-1; no firm D call. The CDR3 length is 11 residues. CDR1 and CDR2 from the germline V gene are SGHKS and YYEKEE (reference sequence). Trimming stripped 1 base from V and 7 bases from J, with 3 bases between. CDR3 amino acids: CASSLLNEQFF. The CDR3 coding sequence is TGTGCCAGCAGCTTGTTGAATGAGCAGTTCTTC.

This clone came up a few times. This chain connects TRBV5-4 to TRBJ1-2; D remains ambiguous. Germline V gives CDR1 SGHNT, CDR2 YYREEE (reference sequence). The CDR3 is 16 amino acids. Trimming cost V 0 bases and J 3 bases, with 15 bases left between them. CDR3 sequence (DNA): TGTGCCAGCAGCTTGGACCATTGGGTGGAGGACTATGGCTACACCTTC. Its translation is CASSLDHWVEDYGYTF.

This clone was recorded a few times. The V gene is TRBV10-1, the J gene TRBJ2-2; the D gene is possibly TRBD2 (5 bases). Per the germline V gene, CDR1 is WNHNN and CDR2 is SYGVQD (reference sequence). Trimming stripped 3 bases from V and 7 bases from J, with 18 bases between. CDR3 length equals 16 residues. This chain's CDR3 is CASSDPQSGVGGELFF. CDR3 DNA sequence: TGCGCCAGCAGTGACCCTCAATCCGGGGTTGGCGGGGAGCTGTTTTTT.

This clone has just one count. The chain links TRBV2 to TRBJ1-4; weak D call: TRBD1 (6 bases). The CDR3 sequence is 14 residues long. CDR1 SNHLY and CDR2 FYNNEI come from the germline V gene. V lost 7 bases to trimming and J lost 1 base, with 10 bases between them. The CDR3, as DNA: TGTGCCAGCAACAGGGAAGGAACTAATGAAAAACTGTTTTTT. Amino acid sequence: CASNREGTNEKLFF.

This clone was picked up a small number of times. The chain links TRBV6-4 to TRBJ2-3; a possible D gene is TRBD1 (6 bases). Germline CDR1 is MRHNA and CDR2 is SNTAGT. V lost 3 bases to trimming and J lost 0 bases, with 7 bases between them. The CDR3 sequence is 14 residues long. CDR3 sequence (DNA): TGTGCCAGCAGTGAGGGGGCTAGCACAGATACGCAGTATTTT. It specifies CASSEGASTDTQYF.

The V gene is TRBV27, the J gene TRBJ1-1; D perhaps matches TRBD1 (5 bases). Deletions cut 4 bases from V and 0 bases from J, with 6 bases between. Per germline, CDR1 MNHEY and CDR2 SMNVEV (reference sequence). The length of the CDR3 is 13 residues. The CDR3 DNA reads as TGTGCCAGCAGTTACAGGTTGAACACTGAAGCTTTCTTT. Translated, it gives CASSYRLNTEAFF.

V gene TRBV19 combines with J gene TRBJ2-1; 11 bases fit TRBD2. Unmatched junction bases numbered 5, after V lost 4 bases and J lost 6 bases. The CDR3 runs 15 residues. Germline CDR1 LNHDA, CDR2 SQIVND (reference sequence). CDR3 in amino acids: CASSTASGGLNEQFF. CDR3 nucleotides: TGTGCCAGTAGTACCGCTAGCGGGGGGCTCAATGAGCAGTTCTTC.

This clone appeared once. The V gene is TRBV19, the J gene TRBJ2-5; the D is unclear. In germline, CDR1 is LNHDA, CDR2 SQIVND (reference sequence). V was trimmed by 1 base and J by 4 bases, leaving 7 bases between them. The CDR3 sequence is 13 residues long. DNA of the CDR3: TGTGCCAGTAGTATAGGTCATGGAGAGACCCAGTACTTC. Its translation is CASSIGHGETQYF.